The present T cell receptor (beta chain) was sequenced within a study of blood T cells in healthy people across ages. Note on this clonotype: Its target is not known.

Study-wide results and limits: Reliance upon unsorted PBMCs precluded definitive naive versus antigen-experienced comparison.

Sample-barcoded 5' priming and a J-beta primer mix drove a second PCR of roughly 7 to 11 cycles. A template-switch adaptor containing 12 random nucleotides labeled each cDNA molecule. From each sample, at least 2.5 million paired-end reads containing CDR3 were obtained. MiXCR, applied by TCRdb to the 5' RACE reads, yields one record per CDR3 protein. The sample holds 780,000 or so distinct CDR3 sequences, around three fifths seen once. The CDR3 has 20 residues. V lost 6 bases, J lost 6 bases, and 21 bases stayed unmatched. Germline-derived CDR1 and CDR2 are SGHRS and YFSETQ. This sequence joins TRBV5-1 and TRBJ2-3; 14 bases match TRBD2. The specimen sequenced was blood. The TCR originated in a man aged 35 to 55 in good health. CDR3 nucleotides: TGCGCCAGCAAAATGGCGATTAGGACTAGCGGGAGGAGTCAGACTGATACGCAGTATTTT. Translated: CASKMAIRTSGRSQTDTQYF.